These T cell receptor beta chains were read from a single sample in a study of blood T cell repertoires in COVID-19. The protocol was immunoSEQ multiplex PCR, while the TCRdb copy is restricted to in-frame clones and leaves out a portion. The table shows about 160,000 clones, with approximately 84% occurring only once. Sequenced sample: peripheral blood. Receptor source: a man in his sixties or seventies with acute or convalescent COVID-19. Each CDR3 is given with its conserved first and last residue. A D gene is named only where the DNA matches it firmly. Clone size appears in some rows only: once, few, many, or a class for an expanded clone.

length,size,D,V,J,CDR3,DNA
15,.,.,TRBV10-3,TRBJ1-4,CAISESSQSNEKLFF,TGTGCCATCAGTGAGTCTTCCCAGTCTAATGAAAAACTGTTTTTT
13,.,TRBD1,TRBV24-1,TRBJ1-2,CATSDLTGGGYTF,TGTGCCACCAGTGATTTGACAGGGGGCGGCTACACCTTC
14,.,TRBD1,TRBV28,TRBJ1-3,CASSLTGAGNTIYF,TGTGCCAGCAGTTTGACAGGGGCTGGAAACACCATATATTTT
12,.,.,TRBV11-2,TRBJ2-3,CASSYFADTQYF,TGTGCCAGCAGCTACTTCGCAGATACGCAGTATTTT
15,.,.,TRBV30,TRBJ2-1,CAWSGVATPYNEQFF,TGTGCCTGGAGTGGGGTAGCGACCCCCTACAATGAGCAGTTCTTC
15,.,TRBD1,TRBV7-9,TRBJ1-1,CASSPQDRANTEAFF,TGTGCCAGCAGCCCCCAGGACAGGGCGAACACTGAAGCTTTCTTT
13,.,.,TRBV30,TRBJ1-5,CAWSVLGLQPQHF,TGTGCCTGGAGTGTCTTGGGACTCCAGCCCCAGCATTTT
14,.,TRBD1,TRBV27,TRBJ1-5,CASSLGQGKRPQHF,TGTGCCAGCAGCCTTGGACAGGGGAAAAGGCCCCAGCATTTT
15,.,TRBD2,TRBV5-8,TRBJ2-3,CASSWGAGVADTQYF,TGTGCCAGCAGCTGGGGAGCGGGAGTGGCAGATACGCAGTATTTT
14,.,.,TRBV6-6,TRBJ2-5,CASSIDWRQETQYF,TGTGCCAGCAGTATCGACTGGAGACAAGAGACCCAGTACTTC
15,.,.,TRBV5-1,TRBJ2-3,CASSLLQPNTDTQYF,TGCGCCAGCAGCTTGCTACAGCCAAACACAGATACGCAGTATTTT
19,.,TRBD2,TRBV10-3,TRBJ2-3,CAISESRGLASGGTDTQYF,TGTGCCATCAGTGAGTCTCGGGGACTAGCTTCCGGAGGGACAGATACGCAGTATTTT
15,.,TRBD1,TRBV28,TRBJ1-4,CASIKPGQGREKLFF,TGTGCCAGCATTAAACCGGGACAGGGTCGTGAAAAACTGTTTTTT
15,.,.,TRBV5-1,TRBJ2-3,CASSFFTGSTDTQYF,TGCGCCAGCAGCTTTTTTACGGGTAGCACAGATACGCAGTATTTT
14,.,.,TRBV4-1,TRBJ2-5,CASSQYRVQETQYF,TGCGCCAGCAGCCAATACAGGGTACAAGAGACCCAGTACTTC
14,.,.,TRBV5-4,TRBJ1-2,CASSQQGSNYGYTF,TGTGCCAGCAGCCAACAGGGTTCTAACTATGGCTACACCTTC
13,.,TRBD2,TRBV5-1,TRBJ2-1,CASSLVSGGEQFF,TGCGCCAGCAGCTTGGTGAGCGGGGGGGAGCAGTTCTTC
17,.,.,TRBV4-1,TRBJ1-3,CASSQEGTQHSGNTIYF,TGCGCCAGCAGCCAAGAGGGGACACAGCACTCTGGAAACACCATATATTTT
13,.,.,TRBV9,TRBJ2-3,CASSGGKADTQYF,TGTGCCAGCAGCGGAGGGAAGGCAGATACGCAGTATTTT
16,.,.,TRBV19,TRBJ1-5,CASSPPWGVGNQPQHF,TGTGCCAGTAGTCCGCCGTGGGGGGTTGGCAATCAGCCCCAGCATTTT
15,once,TRBD1,TRBV19,TRBJ2-4,CASRPGQGGKNIQYF,TGTGCCAGTAGGCCGGGACAGGGCGGGAAAAACATTCAGTACTTC
14,.,.,TRBV28,TRBJ1-5,CASSLGTDNQPQHF,TGTGCCAGCAGTTTAGGCACCGACAATCAGCCCCAGCATTTT
14,once,.,TRBV6-1,TRBJ1-5,CASSDRDFNQPQHF,TGTGCCAGCAGTGACCGGGACTTCAATCAGCCCCAGCATTTT
15,.,TRBD2,TRBV15,TRBJ2-3,CATSRGSGVADTQYF,TGTGCCACCAGCAGGGGGAGCGGGGTGGCAGATACGCAGTATTTT
16,.,TRBD2,TRBV6-2/TRBV6-3,TRBJ2-7,CASSRGLAHTAYEQYF,TGTGCCAGCAGCCGGGGACTAGCGCACACCGCCTACGAGCAGTACTTC
16,.,TRBD1,TRBV7-3,TRBJ2-2,CASSARDSQNTGELFF,TGTGCCAGCAGCGCGAGGGACAGCCAAAACACCGGGGAGCTGTTTTTT
16,.,TRBD1,TRBV19,TRBJ1-5,CASSKWTGSTNQPQHF,TGTGCCAGTAGTAAATGGACAGGATCCACCAATCAGCCCCAGCATTTT
14,.,.,TRBV4-2,TRBJ1-2,CASSQEQGTYGYTF,TGTGCCAGCAGCCAAGAGCAGGGGACCTATGGCTACACCTTC
12,few,.,TRBV30,TRBJ1-5,CAWDRSNQPQHF,TGTGCCTGGGACAGGAGCAATCAGCCCCAGCATTTT
14,few,.,TRBV3-1/TRBV3-2,TRBJ1-4,CASSQVFGVEKLFF,TGTGCCAGCAGCCAAGTTTTCGGGGTTGAAAAACTGTTTTTT
18,.,TRBD1,TRBV27,TRBJ2-4,CASSLKGTGQAGKNIQYF,TGTGCCAGCAGTTTGAAGGGGACAGGCCAGGCGGGCAAAAACATTCAGTACTTC
15,.,TRBD1,TRBV4-1,TRBJ2-2,CASSHPTGGSGELFF,TGCGCCAGCAGCCACCCGACAGGGGGATCCGGGGAGCTGTTTTTT
14,.,.,TRBV18,TRBJ1-1,CASSQNRDSKEAFF,TGTGCCAGCTCTCAAAACCGGGACTCCAAGGAAGCTTTCTTT
15,.,.,TRBV5-1,TRBJ2-3,CASSLGPAGTDTQYF,TGCGCCAGCAGCTTGGGACCAGCGGGCACAGATACGCAGTATTTT
14,.,.,TRBV2,TRBJ1-5,CASSDRGWGQPQHF,TGTGCCAGCAGTGATAGGGGTTGGGGTCAGCCCCAGCATTTT
15,once,TRBD1,TRBV19,TRBJ2-1,CASNIGDRTYNEQFF,TGTGCCAGTAATATAGGGGACAGGACCTACAATGAGCAGTTCTTC
15,.,TRBD2,TRBV5-1,TRBJ2-1,CASSLGLAGLNEQFF,TGCGCCAGCAGCTTGGGACTAGCGGGACTCAATGAGCAGTTCTTC
14,.,.,TRBV5-1,TRBJ2-7,CASSLDRGFYEQYF,TGCGCCAGCAGCCTTGATCGGGGGTTCTACGAGCAGTACTTC
13,few,.,TRBV5-4,TRBJ2-7,CASSLQGGDEQYF,TGTGCCAGCAGCTTACAGGGTGGGGACGAGCAGTACTTC
14,once,.,TRBV15,TRBJ1-4,CATSRDRQGGKLFF,TGTGCCACCAGCAGAGATCGGCAGGGCGGAAAACTGTTTTTT
13,.,.,TRBV12-3/TRBV12-4,TRBJ2-5,CASSVIERVTQYF,TGTGCCAGCAGTGTGATCGAGCGGGTGACCCAGTACTTC
14,.,.,TRBV5-6,TRBJ1-1,CASSPQGGYTEAFF,TGTGCCAGCAGCCCACAGGGAGGGTACACTGAAGCTTTCTTT
15,.,.,TRBV6-1,TRBJ2-3,CASSDGRGPTDTQYF,TGTGCCAGCAGTGATGGCAGGGGACCCACAGATACGCAGTATTTT
16,once,TRBD2,TRBV24-1,TRBJ2-1,CATSEVSGRPNNEQFF,TGTGCCACCAGTGAGGTTAGCGGGAGACCGAACAATGAGCAGTTCTTC
16,.,TRBD2,TRBV19,TRBJ2-7,CASSIGLAGALDEQYF,TGTGCCAGTAGTATAGGACTAGCGGGTGCGTTGGACGAGCAGTACTTC
18,.,TRBD2,TRBV6-7,TRBJ2-1,CASMDGGSPPPAYNEQFF,TGTGCCAGCATGGATGGCGGGAGTCCCCCCCCAGCTTACAATGAGCAGTTCTTC